One and the same sample provided the 20 T cell receptor beta chains below, sequenced in a study of cytomegalovirus exposure and HLA in healthy donors. Both 60 Vbeta primers and 13 Jbeta primers went into the PCR. Sequenced by immunoSEQ multiplex PCR; TCRdb stores in-frame clones only, minus some. This table holds about 32,000 clones. Sequencing was performed on PBMCs. These receptors were collected from a female donor in good health and CMV-seronegative.

V is TRBV7-3 and J is TRBJ2-2; 7 bases line up with TRBD1. The germline V gene encodes CDR1 SGHTA and CDR2 FQGTGA. V gave up 3 bases and J gave up 4 bases; unmatched junction bases: 8. This CDR3 comprises 16 residues. CDR3 bases: TGTGCCAGCAGCTTGACTCGGGACAGAACCACCGGGGAGCTGTTTTTT. Translating gives CASSLTRDRTTGELFF.

The V gene is TRBV10-2, the J gene TRBJ2-1; D is perhaps TRBD2 (5 bases). Trimming took off 1 base at V and 6 bases at J, with 13 bases between the two ends. The CDR3 runs 15 residues. In germline, CDR1 is WSHSY, CDR2 SAAADI. The CDR3 region is CASSEFRDWINEQFF. In nucleotides, the CDR3 is TGCGCCAGCAGTGAGTTCCGGGATTGGATCAATGAGCAGTTCTTC.

The V call is TRBV23-1, the J call TRBJ2-4; D is possibly TRBD2 (7 bases). TRBV23-1 is given ORF status, its function remaining uncertain. The length of the CDR3 is 17 residues. V was clipped by 3 bases and J by 0 bases, with 15 bases between them. In DNA, the CDR3 is TGCGCCAGCAGTCACCCCCGGGGGGCAGCAGCCAAAAACATTCAGTACTTC. This sequence encodes CASSHPRGAAAKNIQYF.

The CDR3 bases are TGTGCCAGCAGCTTGGCTACAGGGGGTTTGGGGGAGACCCAGTACTTC. Its protein is CASSLATGGLGETQYF. The V and J genes are TRBV5-4 and TRBJ2-5; 8 nucleotides line up with TRBD1. With 0 bases clipped from V and 5 bases from J, the junction kept 9 bases outside the gene matches. CDR3 length: 16 residues. Germline CDR1 and CDR2: SGHNT and YYREEE (reference sequence).

The J gene is TRBJ2-7, the V gene TRBV2, with 7 bases lining up with TRBD1. CDR1 and CDR2 from the germline V gene are SNHLY and FYNNEI. V was pared by 6 bases and J by 1 base, with 6 bases of the junction left unmatched. This CDR3 is 14 amino acids long. Here the CDR3 reads CASSRDRSSYEQYF. The CDR3 nucleotides read TGTGCCAGCAGCAGGGACAGATCATCCTACGAGCAGTACTTC.

The J gene is TRBJ2-7, the V gene TRBV6-5; D might be TRBD1 (7 bases). The CDR3 runs 15 residues. Trimming pared 6 bases from V and 7 bases from J, leaving 22 bases between. Germline CDR1 reads MNHEY; CDR2 reads SVGAGI. CDR3 nucleotide sequence: TGTGCCAGCAGCCTAGGGCAGGGGGACTTGAGGGAGCAGTACTTC. It yields the protein CASSLGQGDLREQYF.

V and J are TRBV25-1 and TRBJ2-1; tentative D call: TRBD1 (5 bases). Trimming pared 7 bases from V and 3 bases from J, leaving 13 bases between. The CDR3 spans 14 residues. Germline V CDR1 and CDR2: MGHDK, SYGVNS. CDR3 region: CASTGNEGYNEQFF. For the CDR3, the DNA is TGTGCCAGCACAGGGAACGAAGGCTACAATGAGCAGTTCTTC. Looking up the rest from reference TRBV25-1 and TRBJ2-1 gives the full variable domain: EADIYQTPRYLVIGTGKKITLECSQTMGHDKMYWYQQDPGMELHLIHYSYGVNSTEKGDLSSESTVSRIRTEHFPLTLESARPSHTSQYLCASTGNEGYNEQFFGPGTRLTVL.

This rearrangement joins TRBV7-9 to TRBJ1-2; D perhaps matches TRBD1 (6 bases). The CDR3 extends over 13 amino acids. CDR1 is SEHNR, CDR2 FQNEAQ, per germline (reference sequence). Trimming removed 7 bases at V and 4 bases at J, with 13 bases between. CDR3 nucleotides: TGTGCCAGCAAATTGACAGGTCGCTATGGCTACACCTTC. This encodes CASKLTGRYGYTF.

This rearrangement joins TRBV6-1 to TRBJ2-7, with TRBD1 matching 7 bases. The CDR3 sequence is 15 residues long. CDR1 and CDR2 (germline): MNHNS, SASEGT. Trimming removed 6 bases from V and 0 bases from J; junction bases left unmatched: 8. The CDR3 DNA is TGTGCCAGCAGCTCCGAAGACAGGGCCTCCTACGAGCAGTACTTC. Amino acid sequence: CASSSEDRASYEQYF.

With respect to this clone: The junction departs from the called germline gene at one end, perhaps through a read error. The V call is TRBV27, the J call TRBJ1-2; possibly TRBD1 for D (5 bases). Germline loops: CDR1 MNHEY, CDR2 SMNVEV (reference sequence). CDR3 length: 12 amino acids. CDR3 nucleotides: TGTGCCAGCAGTTTGAATCAGGGTCGGATCTACTTC. Translating it yields CASSLNQGRIYF.

V usage is TRBV7-2 and J usage is TRBJ2-7; the D is unclear. The CDR3 consists of 13 residues. Trimming pared 1 base from V and 2 bases from J, leaving 6 bases between. Germline-derived CDR1 and CDR2 are SGHTA and FQGNSA. This CDR3 reads CASSLEPPYEQYF. For the CDR3, the DNA is TGTGCCAGCAGCTTAGAGCCCCCCTACGAGCAGTACTTC.

The V gene is TRBV4-3, the J gene TRBJ2-3, with 15 bases lining up with TRBD2. J was trimmed by 4 bases and V by 2 bases; bases with no gene match: 1. The CDR3 has 16 amino acids. Germline assignment: CDR1 LGHNA and CDR2 YSLEER. This CDR3 reads CASSQWTSGGADTQYF. CDR3 in DNA: TGCGCCAGCAGCCAATGGACTAGCGGGGGGGCAGATACGCAGTATTTT.

This chain joins TRBV11-3 and TRBJ1-4, with D maybe TRBD1 (5 bases). The CDR3 totals 14 residues. Trimming cost V 2 bases and J 8 bases, with 12 bases left between them. CDR1 SGHNT and CDR2 YENEEA come from the germline V gene. The CDR3 coding sequence is TGTGCCAGCAGCTTAATGGGGGGAAGAGAAAAACTGTTTTTT. Encoded protein: CASSLMGGREKLFF.

This rearrangement joins TRBV28 to TRBJ1-2; maybe TRBD1 (5 bases). The CDR3 sequence is 13 residues long. V lost 8 bases to trimming and J lost 0 bases, with 10 bases between them. CDR1 and CDR2 (germline): MDHEN, SYDVKM. The CDR3 DNA reads TGTGCCAGCGCAGGGTGGCCTAACTATGGCTACACCTTC. Translation gives CASAGWPNYGYTF.

The CDR3 spells CASSVDRVDEQYF. The CDR3 DNA reads TGTGCCAGTAGCGTAGACAGGGTGGACGAGCAGTACTTC. The chain joins TRBV19 to TRBJ2-7, with TRBD1 identical over 7 bases. This CDR3 spans 13 amino acids. Losses at the gene ends were 6 bases for V and 5 bases for J; bases not matched to a gene: 7. CDR1 is LNHDA and CDR2 is SQIVND in the germline V gene (reference sequence).

This chain uses TRBV5-6 with TRBJ2-3; D possibly corresponds to TRBD1 (6 bases). Germline V gene lookup returns CDR1 SGHDT and CDR2 YYEEEE. The V and J ends lost 1 base and 2 bases respectively, with 8 bases between them. CDR3 size: 14 residues. The CDR3, as DNA: TGTGCCAGCAGCTTGACAGGGTCCACAGATACGCAGTATTTT. Translation: CASSLTGSTDTQYF.

The genes are TRBV19 and TRBJ2-7, with unresolved D. The CDR3 consists of 14 residues. Per germline, CDR1 LNHDA and CDR2 SQIVND (reference sequence). V dropped 5 bases and J dropped 0 bases, with 11 bases sitting between them. The CDR3 reads CASSPQLGSYEQYF. The DNA for the CDR3 is TGTGCCAGTAGTCCCCAACTCGGCTCCTACGAGCAGTACTTC.

V usage is TRBV19 and J usage is TRBJ1-1; the match to TRBD1 covers 7 bases. The CDR3 is 14 amino acids. The V and J ends lost 4 bases and 8 bases, in that order; junction bases with no gene match: 10. Germline lookup yields CDR1 LNHDA and CDR2 SQIVND (reference sequence). CDR3 sequence (DNA): TGTGCCAGTAGTAGGGACAGAGGACAACCAGAAGCTTTCTTT. Encoded protein: CASSRDRGQPEAFF.

The V and J genes are TRBV4-1 and TRBJ2-7; the D is unclear. The V gene's germline CDR1 is MGHRA and CDR2 YSYEKL. This CDR3 comprises 13 residues. V was cut by 5 bases and J by 2 bases, with 10 bases left in between. The CDR3 loop is CASSSNRTYEQYF. The CDR3, as DNA: TGCGCCAGCAGCTCGAATAGAACCTACGAGCAGTACTTC.

The chain joins TRBV18 to TRBJ2-7; D not resolved. With 3 bases removed from V and 3 bases from J, the gap between germline ends came to 12 bases. Germline assignment: CDR1 KGHSH and CDR2 LQKENI. The CDR3 has 14 amino acids. CDR3 residues: CASSPSRRFYEQYF. CDR3 in DNA: TGTGCCAGCTCACCTTCCCGTCGGTTCTACGAGCAGTACTTC. Filled out from reference TRBV18 and TRBJ2-7, the complete variable domain reads NAGVMQNPRHLVRRRGQEARLRCSPMKGHSHVYWYRQLPEEGLKFMVYLQKENIIDESGMPKERFSAEFPKEGPSILRIQQVVRGDSAAYFCASSPSRRFYEQYFGPGTRLTVT.